These 13 T cell receptor beta chains share one sample of origin, sequenced in a study of response to subunit inactivated influenza vaccine. TCRdb called the RT-PCR reads again in MiXCR, with one record for every CDR3 protein. The sample gives just over 300,000 distinct CDR3 sequences, around 20% of which show up once; 9% to 12% is in the top ten. Sequencing used PBMCs from blood, obtained 21 months after vaccination. These receptors were taken from a man aged 45 to 75 who received an inactivated influenza vaccine.

Turning to this clonotype: A much more abundant neighbour one base away suggests this may be a read error. The gene calls are TRBV2 and TRBJ1-4; 10 positions match TRBD1. Germline V gene sequence: CDR1 SNHLY, CDR2 FYNNEI. The CDR3 has 14 residues. V lost 5 bases to trimming and J lost 7 bases; unmatched junction nucleotides: 4. CDR3 sequence reads: CASSQTGGGEKLFF. CDR3 sequence (DNA): TGTGCCAGCAGTCAGACAGGGGGCGGTGAAAAACTGTTTTTT.

This clonotype was seen ten or more times. This rearrangement joins TRBV12-3 or TRBV12-4 to TRBJ2-1; D gene ambiguous. The length of the CDR3 is 11 residues. V was trimmed by 4 bases and J by 2 bases, leaving 0 bases between them. The chain's CDR3 is CASSSYNEQFF. The CDR3 DNA follows: TGTGCCAGCAGTTCCTACAATGAGCAGTTCTTC.

This chain links TRBV20-1 with TRBJ2-7; D is possibly TRBD2 (5 bases). V was shortened by 4 bases and J by 5 bases, with 15 bases between the two germline ends. Germline CDR1 reads DFQATT; CDR2 reads SNEGSKA (reference sequence). This CDR3 region has 13 residues. CDR3 sequence: CSAKRVGLNEQYF. The CDR3 bases are TGCAGTGCTAAACGGGTCGGACTTAACGAGCAGTACTTC.

The gene calls are TRBV4-3 and TRBJ2-3, with TRBD2 identical over 12 bases. The CDR3 extends over 15 amino acids. Per the germline V gene, CDR1 is LGHNA and CDR2 is YSLEER. V was clipped by 4 bases and J by 2 bases; unmatched bases: 1. The CDR3 nucleotides are TGCGCCAGCAGCCGGACTAGCGGGGTCACAGATACGCAGTATTTT. As protein: CASSRTSGVTDTQYF.

This clonotype was counted between two and nine times. This chain uses TRBV4-2 with TRBJ1-1; 8 nucleotides align to TRBD1. This CDR3 has 12 residues. Germline loops: CDR1 LGHNA, CDR2 YNFKEQ. V shed 0 bases, J shed 9 bases, and the junction held 0 bases outside the gene matches. The CDR3 loop reads CASSQDRGQAFF. The CDR3 nucleotides read TGTGCCAGCAGCCAAGACAGGGGGCAAGCTTTCTTT.

The CDR3 coding sequence is TGTGCCAGCAGCCAAGCACGGCTCGCGGGAGTGGAGACCCAGTACTTC. Translating gives CASSQARLAGVETQYF. The rearrangement links TRBV14 to TRBJ2-5, with 7 bases matching TRBD2. From germline, CDR1 is SGHDN and CDR2 FVKESK. The CDR3 extends over 16 amino acids. Trimming cost V 1 base and J 5 bases; bases outside gene matches: 10.

J is TRBJ2-5 and V is TRBV12-3 or TRBV12-4; D remains ambiguous. The CDR3 runs 15 residues. Trimming removed 6 bases from V and 5 bases from J, with 19 bases in between. CDR3 region: CASSSSDSGGETQYF. The CDR3 DNA reads TGTGCCAGCAGCTCTTCCGATTCGGGTGGGGAGACCCAGTACTTC.

V usage is TRBV29-1 and J usage is TRBJ2-1; 13 bases are shared with TRBD2. The CDR3 contains 14 residues. From germline, CDR1 is SQVTM and CDR2 ANQGSEA. Trimming at V came to 5 bases and at J to 10 bases, leaving 8 bases not matched to a gene. The CDR3 sequence is CSVRTSGGAGEQFF. The CDR3 nucleotides are TGCAGCGTTCGAACTAGCGGGGGGGCCGGCGAGCAGTTCTTC.

This rearrangement joins TRBV11-2 to TRBJ2-3, with TRBD1 as a possible D gene (5 bases). The CDR3 runs to 15 residues. V lost 7 bases and J lost 2, with 16 bases in between. Germline CDR1 and CDR2: SGHAT and FQNNGV. The DNA for the CDR3 is TGTGCCAGCACCCTTACAGGATTCAACACAGATACGCAGTATTTT. This translates into CASTLTGFNTDTQYF.

The V and J genes are TRBV6-5 and TRBJ2-4, with D maybe TRBD1 (5 bases). This CDR3 contains 13 residues. Trimming pared 5 bases from V and 1 base from J, leaving 6 bases between. Germline assignment: CDR1 MNHEY and CDR2 SVGAGI. DNA for the CDR3: TGTGCCAGCAGTAACAGGGCCAAAAACATTCAGTACTTC. This codes for CASSNRAKNIQYF.

This chain links TRBV28 with TRBJ2-4; D call uncertain. Germline V lookup: CDR1 MDHEN, CDR2 SYDVKM. V was clipped by 3 bases and J by 6 bases, with 9 bases between them. The CDR3 is 13 amino acids. The CDR3 nucleotides read TGTGCCAGCAGTTTTGCTGATGGAAACATTCAGTACTTC. This translates into CASSFADGNIQYF.

J is TRBJ2-7 and V is TRBV5-1, with 12 nucleotides matching TRBD2. Germline CDR1 and CDR2: SGHRS and YFSETQ. The CDR3 has 16 amino acids. The ends lost 2 bases at V and 3 bases at J; junction bases unmatched: 6. The CDR3 DNA follows: TGCGCCAGCAGCTTAAGACGACTAGCGGGGGACTACGAGCAGTACTTC. Its translation is CASSLRRLAGDYEQYF.

The chain employs TRBV28 and TRBJ1-1; D unresolved. Germline V gene sequence: CDR1 MDHEN, CDR2 SYDVKM. V shed 6 bases and J shed 10 bases, with 6 bases lying between them. This CDR3 has 9 amino acids. CDR3 protein: CASRGSAFF. CDR3 DNA: TGTGCCAGCAGAGGGTCAGCTTTCTTT.